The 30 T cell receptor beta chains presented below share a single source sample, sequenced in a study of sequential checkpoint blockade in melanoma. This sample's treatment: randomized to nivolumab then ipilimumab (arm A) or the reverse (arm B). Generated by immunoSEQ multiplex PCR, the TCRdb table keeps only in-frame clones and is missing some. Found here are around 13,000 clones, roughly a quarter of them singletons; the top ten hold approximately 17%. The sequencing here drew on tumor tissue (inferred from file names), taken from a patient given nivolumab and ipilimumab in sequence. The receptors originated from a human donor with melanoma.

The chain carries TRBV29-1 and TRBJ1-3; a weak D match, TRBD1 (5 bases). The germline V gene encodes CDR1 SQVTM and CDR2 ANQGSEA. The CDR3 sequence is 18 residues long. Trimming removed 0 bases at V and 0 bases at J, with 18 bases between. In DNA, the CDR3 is TGCAGCGTTGAAGATCGGGGTGGGACGGAGAGCTCTGGAAACACCATATATTTT. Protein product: CSVEDRGGTESSGNTIYF.

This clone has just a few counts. The CDR3 sequence: CASNSGWARQGSITGELFF. DNA for the CDR3: TGTGCCAGCAACTCTGGTTGGGCAAGACAGGGGAGTATCACCGGGGAGCTGTTTTTT. This chain connects TRBV28 to TRBJ2-2, with 8 positions matching TRBD1. CDR3 length: 19 residues. Germline V gene sequence: CDR1 MDHEN, CDR2 SYDVKM. Germline trimming cut 7 bases from V and 4 bases from J; bases unmatched to any gene: 20.

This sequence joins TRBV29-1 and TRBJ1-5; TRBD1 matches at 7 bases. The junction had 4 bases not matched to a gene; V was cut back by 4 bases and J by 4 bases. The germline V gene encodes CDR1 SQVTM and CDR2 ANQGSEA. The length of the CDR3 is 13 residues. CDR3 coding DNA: TGCAGCGTTGCCAGGGGGGAGAATCAGCCCCAGCATTTT. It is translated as CSVARGENQPQHF.

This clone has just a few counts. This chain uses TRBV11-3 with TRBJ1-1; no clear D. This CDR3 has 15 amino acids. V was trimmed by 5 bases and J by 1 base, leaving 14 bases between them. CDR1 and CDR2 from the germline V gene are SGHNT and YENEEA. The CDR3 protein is CASSPTTTGNTEAFF. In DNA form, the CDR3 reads TGTGCCAGCAGCCCCACCACAACCGGGAACACTGAAGCTTTCTTT.

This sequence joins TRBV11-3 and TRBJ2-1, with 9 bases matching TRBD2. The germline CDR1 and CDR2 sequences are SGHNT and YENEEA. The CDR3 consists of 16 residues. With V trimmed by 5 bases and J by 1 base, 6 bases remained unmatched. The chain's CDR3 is CASSPLAGQSYNEQFF. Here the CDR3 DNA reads TGTGCCAGCAGCCCCCTAGCGGGGCAATCCTACAATGAGCAGTTCTTC.

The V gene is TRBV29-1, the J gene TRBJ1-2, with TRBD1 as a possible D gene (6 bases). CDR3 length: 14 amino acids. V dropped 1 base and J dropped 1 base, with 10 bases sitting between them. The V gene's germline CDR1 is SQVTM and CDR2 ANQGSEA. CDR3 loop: CSVEGRGLNYGYTF. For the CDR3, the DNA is TGCAGCGTTGAAGGTCGGGGGCTTAACTATGGCTACACCTTC.

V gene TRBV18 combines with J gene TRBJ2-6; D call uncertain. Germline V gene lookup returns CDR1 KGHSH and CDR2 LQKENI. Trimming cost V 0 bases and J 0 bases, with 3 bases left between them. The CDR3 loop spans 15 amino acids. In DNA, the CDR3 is TGTGCCAGCTCACCACCAAACTCTGGGGCCAACGTCCTGACTTTC. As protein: CASSPPNSGANVLTF.

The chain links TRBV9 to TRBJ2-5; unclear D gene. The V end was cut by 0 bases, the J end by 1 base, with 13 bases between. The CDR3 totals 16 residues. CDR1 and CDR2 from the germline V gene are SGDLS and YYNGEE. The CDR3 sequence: CASSVGTAAFQETQYF. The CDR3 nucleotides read TGTGCCAGCAGCGTAGGAACGGCAGCTTTCCAAGAGACCCAGTACTTC.

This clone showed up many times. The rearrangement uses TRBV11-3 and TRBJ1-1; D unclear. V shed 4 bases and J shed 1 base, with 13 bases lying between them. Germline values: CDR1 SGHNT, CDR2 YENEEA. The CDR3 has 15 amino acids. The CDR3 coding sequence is TGTGCCAGCAGCTCCTGGACCGCCCAGAACACTGAAGCTTTCTTT. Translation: CASSSWTAQNTEAFF.

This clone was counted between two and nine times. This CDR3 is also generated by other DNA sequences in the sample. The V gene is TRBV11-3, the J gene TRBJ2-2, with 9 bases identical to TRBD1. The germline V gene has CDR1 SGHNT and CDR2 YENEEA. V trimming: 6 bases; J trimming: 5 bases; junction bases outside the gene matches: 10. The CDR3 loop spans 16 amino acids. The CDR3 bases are TGTGCCAGCAGTCCCACAGGGGGCGCAGGTACCGGGGAGCTGTTTTTT. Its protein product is CASSPTGGAGTGELFF.

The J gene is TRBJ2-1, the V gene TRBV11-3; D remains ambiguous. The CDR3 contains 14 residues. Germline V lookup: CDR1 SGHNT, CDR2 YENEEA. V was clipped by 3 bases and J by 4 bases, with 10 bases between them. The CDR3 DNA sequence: TGTGCCAGCAGCTTCCTGGATTTATACAATGAGCAGTTCTTC. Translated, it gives CASSFLDLYNEQFF.

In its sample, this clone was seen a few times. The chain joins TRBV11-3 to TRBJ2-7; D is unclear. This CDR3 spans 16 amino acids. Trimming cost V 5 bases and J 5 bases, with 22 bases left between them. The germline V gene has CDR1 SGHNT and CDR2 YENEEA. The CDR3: CASSPGLRVRVNEQYF. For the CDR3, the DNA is TGTGCCAGCAGCCCCGGCCTCCGGGTTAGAGTCAACGAGCAGTACTTC. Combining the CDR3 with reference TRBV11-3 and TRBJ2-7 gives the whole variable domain EAGVVQSPRYKIIEKKQPVAFWCNPISGHNTLYWYLQNLGQGPELLIRYENEEAVDDSQLPKDRFSAERLKGVDSTLKIQPAELGDSAVYLCASSPGLRVRVNEQYFGPGTRLTVT.

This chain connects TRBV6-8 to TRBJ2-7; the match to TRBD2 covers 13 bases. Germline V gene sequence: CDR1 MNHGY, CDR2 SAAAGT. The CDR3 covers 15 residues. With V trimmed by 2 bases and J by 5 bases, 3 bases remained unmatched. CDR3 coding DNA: TGTGCCAGCAGTTACCGCGGACTAGCGGGAGACGAGCAGTACTTC. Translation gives CASSYRGLAGDEQYF.

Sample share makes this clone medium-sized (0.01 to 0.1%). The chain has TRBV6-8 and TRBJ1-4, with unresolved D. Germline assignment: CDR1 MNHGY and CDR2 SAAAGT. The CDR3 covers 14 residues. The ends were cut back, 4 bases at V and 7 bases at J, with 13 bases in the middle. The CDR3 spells CASSSRLYSEKLFF. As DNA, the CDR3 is TGTGCCAGCAGTTCTCGCCTCTACAGTGAAAAACTGTTTTTT.

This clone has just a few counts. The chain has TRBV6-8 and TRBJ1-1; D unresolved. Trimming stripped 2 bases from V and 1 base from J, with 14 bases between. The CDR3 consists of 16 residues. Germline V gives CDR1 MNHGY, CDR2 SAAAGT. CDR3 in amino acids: CASSYTLQITNTEAFF. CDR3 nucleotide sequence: TGTGCCAGCAGTTACACTTTACAGATAACGAACACTGAAGCTTTCTTT.

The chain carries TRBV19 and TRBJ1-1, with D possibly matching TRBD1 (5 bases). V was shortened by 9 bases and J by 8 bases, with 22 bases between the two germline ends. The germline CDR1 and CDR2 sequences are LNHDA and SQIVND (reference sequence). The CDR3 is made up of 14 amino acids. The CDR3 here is CASKYPGVGSEAFF. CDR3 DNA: TGTGCCAGCAAGTATCCGGGGGTGGGCAGCGAAGCTTTCTTT.

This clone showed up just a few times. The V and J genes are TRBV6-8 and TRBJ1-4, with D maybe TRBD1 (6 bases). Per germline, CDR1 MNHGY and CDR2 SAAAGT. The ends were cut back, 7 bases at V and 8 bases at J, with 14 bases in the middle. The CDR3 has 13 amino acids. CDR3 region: CASKRGAGEKLFF. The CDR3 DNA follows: TGTGCCAGCAAGCGGGGGGCGGGGGAAAAACTGTTTTTT.

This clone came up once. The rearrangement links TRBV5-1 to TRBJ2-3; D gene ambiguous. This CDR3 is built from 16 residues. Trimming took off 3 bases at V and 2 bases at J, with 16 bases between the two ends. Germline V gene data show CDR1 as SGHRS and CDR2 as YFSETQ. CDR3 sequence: CASSWVKAKNTDTQYF. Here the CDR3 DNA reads TGCGCCAGCAGCTGGGTCAAAGCAAAGAACACAGATACGCAGTATTTT. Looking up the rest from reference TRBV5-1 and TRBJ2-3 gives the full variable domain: KAGVTQTPRYLIKTRGQQVTLSCSPISGHRSVSWYQQTPGQGLQFLFEYFSETQRNKGNFPGRFSGRQFSNSRSEMNVSTLELGDSALYLCASSWVKAKNTDTQYFGPGTRLTVL.

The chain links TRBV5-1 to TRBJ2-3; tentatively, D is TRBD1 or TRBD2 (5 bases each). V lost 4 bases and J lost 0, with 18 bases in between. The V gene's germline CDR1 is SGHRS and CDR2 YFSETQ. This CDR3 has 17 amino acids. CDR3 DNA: TGCGCCAGCAGCCTGAATCTCCGGGACGTCAGCACAGATACGCAGTATTTT. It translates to CASSLNLRDVSTDTQYF.

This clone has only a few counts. In DNA form, the CDR3 reads TGTGCCAGCAGCTTGACGGGGCTCCCCTACGAGCAGTACTTC. Its translation: CASSLTGLPYEQYF. The chain carries TRBV9 and TRBJ2-7; TRBD1 or TRBD2 may be the D gene (5 bases each). The germline CDR1 and CDR2 sequences are SGDLS and YYNGEE. Trimming took off 4 bases at V and 2 bases at J, with 13 bases between the two ends. The CDR3 contains 14 residues.

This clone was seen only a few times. This chain's CDR3 is CASSRGLAGRSSYNEQFF. The DNA of the CDR3 is TGTGCCAGCAGCCGTGGACTAGCGGGTAGGAGCTCCTACAATGAGCAGTTCTTC. The genes are TRBV28 and TRBJ2-1, with 11 nucleotides matching TRBD2. In germline, CDR1 is MDHEN, CDR2 SYDVKM. V dropped 6 bases and J dropped 0; count of bases not matched to a gene: 10. The CDR3 consists of 18 residues.

CDR3 bases: TGTGCCAGCATCCCCCCAGGGCCCGGTGGCACCATATATTTT. Amino acids: CASIPPGPGGTIYF. This sequence joins TRBV6-8 and TRBJ1-3; D may be TRBD1 (5 bases). The germline CDR1 and CDR2 sequences are MNHGY and SAAAGT. Trimming took 7 bases from V and 9 from J, leaving 19 bases between them. The CDR3 has 14 amino acids.

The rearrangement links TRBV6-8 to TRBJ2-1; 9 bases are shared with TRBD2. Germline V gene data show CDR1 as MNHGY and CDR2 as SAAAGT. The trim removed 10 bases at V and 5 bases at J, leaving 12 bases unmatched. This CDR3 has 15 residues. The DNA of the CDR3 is TGTGCCATCAGAGATAGCGGGAGTGAGAACAATGAGCAGTTCTTC. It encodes CAIRDSGSENNEQFF.

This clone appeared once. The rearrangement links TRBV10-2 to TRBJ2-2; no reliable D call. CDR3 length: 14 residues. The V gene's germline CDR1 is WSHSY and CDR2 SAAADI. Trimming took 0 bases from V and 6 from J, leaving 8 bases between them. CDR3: CASSESIGAGELFF. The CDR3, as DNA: TGCGCCAGCAGTGAGTCGATAGGAGCCGGGGAGCTGTTTTTT.

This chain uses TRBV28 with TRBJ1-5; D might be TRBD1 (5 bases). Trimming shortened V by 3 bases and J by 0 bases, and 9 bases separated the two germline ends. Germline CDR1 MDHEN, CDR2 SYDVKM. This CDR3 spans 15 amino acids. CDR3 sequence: CASSLRDLSNQPQHF. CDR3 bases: TGTGCCAGCAGTTTGCGGGACCTTAGCAATCAGCCCCAGCATTTT.

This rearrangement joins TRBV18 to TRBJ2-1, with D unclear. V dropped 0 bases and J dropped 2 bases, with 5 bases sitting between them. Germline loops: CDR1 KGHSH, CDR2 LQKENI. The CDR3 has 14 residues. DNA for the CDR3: TGTGCCAGCTCACCACCTAGTACCTACAATGAGCAGTTCTTC. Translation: CASSPPSTYNEQFF. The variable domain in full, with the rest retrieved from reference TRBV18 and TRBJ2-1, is NAGVMQNPRHLVRRRGQEARLRCSPMKGHSHVYWYRQLPEEGLKFMVYLQKENIIDESGMPKERFSAEFPKEGPSILRIQQVVRGDSAAYFCASSPPSTYNEQFFGPGTRLTVL.

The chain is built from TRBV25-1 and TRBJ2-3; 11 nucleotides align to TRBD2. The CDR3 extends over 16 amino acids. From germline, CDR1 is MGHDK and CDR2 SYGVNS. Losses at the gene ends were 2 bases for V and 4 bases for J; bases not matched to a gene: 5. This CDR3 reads CASSETSGSAADTQYF. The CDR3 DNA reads TGTGCCAGCAGTGAAACTAGCGGGAGTGCCGCAGATACGCAGTATTTT.

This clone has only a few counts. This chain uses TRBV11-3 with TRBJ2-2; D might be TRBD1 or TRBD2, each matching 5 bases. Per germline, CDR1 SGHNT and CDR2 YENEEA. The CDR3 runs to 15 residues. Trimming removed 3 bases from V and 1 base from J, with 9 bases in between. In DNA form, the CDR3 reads TGTGCCAGCAGCTTGGTGGGACGGAACACCGGGGAGCTGTTTTTT. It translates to CASSLVGRNTGELFF.

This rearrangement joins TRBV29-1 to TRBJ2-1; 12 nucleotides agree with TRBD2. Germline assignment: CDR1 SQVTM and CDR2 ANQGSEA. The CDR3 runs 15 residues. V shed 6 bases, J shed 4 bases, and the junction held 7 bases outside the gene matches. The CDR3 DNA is TGCAGCGTCGATCGGACTAGCGGGGTGTACAATGAGCAGTTCTTC. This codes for CSVDRTSGVYNEQFF.

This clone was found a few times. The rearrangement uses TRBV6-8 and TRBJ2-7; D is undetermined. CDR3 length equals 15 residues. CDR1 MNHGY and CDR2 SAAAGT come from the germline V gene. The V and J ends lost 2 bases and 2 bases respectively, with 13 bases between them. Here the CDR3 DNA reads TGTGCCAGCAGTTACGACTCTGGTGCGACCTACGAGCAGTACTTC. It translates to CASSYDSGATYEQYF.